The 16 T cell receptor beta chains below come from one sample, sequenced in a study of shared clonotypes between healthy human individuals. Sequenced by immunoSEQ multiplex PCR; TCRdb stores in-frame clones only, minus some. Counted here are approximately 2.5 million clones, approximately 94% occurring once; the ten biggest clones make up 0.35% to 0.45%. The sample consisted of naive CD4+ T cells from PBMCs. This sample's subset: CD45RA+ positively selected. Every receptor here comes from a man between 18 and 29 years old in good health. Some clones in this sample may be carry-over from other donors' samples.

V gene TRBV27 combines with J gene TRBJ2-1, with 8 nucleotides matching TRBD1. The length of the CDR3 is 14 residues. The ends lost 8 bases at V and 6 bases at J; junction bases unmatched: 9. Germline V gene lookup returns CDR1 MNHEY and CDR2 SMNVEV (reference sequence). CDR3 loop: CASQRDRTFNEQFF. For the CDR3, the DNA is TGTGCCAGCCAAAGGGACAGGACCTTCAATGAGCAGTTCTTC.

Here the CDR3 reads CASSPGTLGETQYF. The CDR3 coding sequence is TGCGCCAGCAGCCCGGGGACGCTCGGGGAGACCCAGTACTTC. The chain recombines TRBV4-1 with TRBJ2-5; D tentatively fits TRBD1 or TRBD2 (5 bases each). CDR3 length: 14 amino acids. Trimming left V 4 bases short and J 5 bases short, with 14 bases between. CDR1 and CDR2 from the germline V gene are MGHRA and YSYEKL.

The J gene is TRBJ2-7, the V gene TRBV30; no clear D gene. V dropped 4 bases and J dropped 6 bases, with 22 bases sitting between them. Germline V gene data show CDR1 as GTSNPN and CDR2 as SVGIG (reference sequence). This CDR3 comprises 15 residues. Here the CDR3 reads CAWTSAVVSSREQYF. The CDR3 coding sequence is TGTGCCTGGACCTCCGCCGTGGTGTCCTCCCGCGAGCAGTACTTC.

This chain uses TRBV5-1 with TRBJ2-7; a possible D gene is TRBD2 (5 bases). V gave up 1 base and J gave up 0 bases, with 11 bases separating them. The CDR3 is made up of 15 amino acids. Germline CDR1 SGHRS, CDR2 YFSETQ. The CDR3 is CASSLFRGSSYEQYF. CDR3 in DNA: TGCGCCAGCAGCTTGTTCCGGGGAAGCTCCTACGAGCAGTACTTC.

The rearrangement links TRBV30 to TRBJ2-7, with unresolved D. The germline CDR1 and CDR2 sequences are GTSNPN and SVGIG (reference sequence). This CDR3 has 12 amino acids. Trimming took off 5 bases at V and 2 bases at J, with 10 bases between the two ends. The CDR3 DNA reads TGTGCCTGGCAAAAGGGAACCTACGAGCAGTACTTC. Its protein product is CAWQKGTYEQYF.

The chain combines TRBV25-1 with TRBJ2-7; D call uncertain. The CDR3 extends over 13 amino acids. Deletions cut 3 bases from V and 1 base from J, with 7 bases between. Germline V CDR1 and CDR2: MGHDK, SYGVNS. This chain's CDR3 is CASSDPGSYEQYF. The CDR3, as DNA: TGTGCCAGCAGTGATCCGGGTTCCTACGAGCAGTACTTC.

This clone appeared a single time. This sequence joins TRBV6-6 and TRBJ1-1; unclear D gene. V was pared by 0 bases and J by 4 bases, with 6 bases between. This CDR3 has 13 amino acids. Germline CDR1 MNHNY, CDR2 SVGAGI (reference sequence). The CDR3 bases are TGTGCCAGCAGTTACTCGGCGGGCACTGAAGCTTTCTTT. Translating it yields CASSYSAGTEAFF.

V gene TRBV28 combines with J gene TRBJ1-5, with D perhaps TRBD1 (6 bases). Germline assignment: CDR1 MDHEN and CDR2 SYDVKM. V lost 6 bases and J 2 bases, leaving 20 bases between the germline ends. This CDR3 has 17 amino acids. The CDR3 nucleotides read TGTGCCAGCAGCGATCCCAGGGGAAGAAGGGGCAATCAGCCCCAGCATTTT. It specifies CASSDPRGRRGNQPQHF.

The CDR3 bases are TGTGCCAGCAGCTTAGCCGGCGGGAGCCACGAGCAGTACTTC. Protein sequence: CASSLAGGSHEQYF. The chain employs TRBV7-2 and TRBJ2-7; 7 bases are shared with TRBD2. Germline values: CDR1 SGHTA, CDR2 FQGNSA. The CDR3 is 14 residues long. Trimming cost V 0 bases and J 5 bases; bases outside gene matches: 4. Based on the CDR3 plus reference TRBV7-2 and TRBJ2-7, the full variable domain is GAGVSQSPSNKVTEKGKDVELRCDPISGHTALYWYRQSLGQGLEFLIYFQGNSAPDKSGLPSDRFSAERTGGSVSTLTIQRTQQEDSAVYLCASSLAGGSHEQYFGPGTRLTVT.

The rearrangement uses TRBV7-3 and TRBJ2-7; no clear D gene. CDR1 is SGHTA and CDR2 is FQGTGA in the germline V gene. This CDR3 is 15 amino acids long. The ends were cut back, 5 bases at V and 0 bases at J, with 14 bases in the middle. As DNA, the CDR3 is TGTGCCAGCAGCCCCCTTCGGGCGATCTCCTACGAGCAGTACTTC. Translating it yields CASSPLRAISYEQYF.

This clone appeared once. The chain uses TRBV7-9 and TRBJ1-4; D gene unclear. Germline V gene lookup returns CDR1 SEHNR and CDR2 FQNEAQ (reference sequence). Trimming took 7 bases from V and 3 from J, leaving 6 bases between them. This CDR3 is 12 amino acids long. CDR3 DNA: TGTGCCAGCACTACCCCTAATGAAAAACTGTTTTTT. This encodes CASTTPNEKLFF.

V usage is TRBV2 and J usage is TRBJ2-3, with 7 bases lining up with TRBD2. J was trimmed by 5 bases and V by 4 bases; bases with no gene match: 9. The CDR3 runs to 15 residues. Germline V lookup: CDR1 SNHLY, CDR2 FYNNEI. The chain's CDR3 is CASSASGGLGDTQYF. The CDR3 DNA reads TGTGCCAGCAGTGCCTCGGGAGGCTTGGGAGATACGCAGTATTTT.

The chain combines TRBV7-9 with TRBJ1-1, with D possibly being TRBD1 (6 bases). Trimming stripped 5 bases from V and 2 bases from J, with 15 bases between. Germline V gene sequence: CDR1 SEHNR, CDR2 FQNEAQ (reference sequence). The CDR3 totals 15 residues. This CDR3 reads CASSPIRDINTEAFF. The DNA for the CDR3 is TGTGCCAGCAGCCCCATTCGGGACATTAACACTGAAGCTTTCTTT.

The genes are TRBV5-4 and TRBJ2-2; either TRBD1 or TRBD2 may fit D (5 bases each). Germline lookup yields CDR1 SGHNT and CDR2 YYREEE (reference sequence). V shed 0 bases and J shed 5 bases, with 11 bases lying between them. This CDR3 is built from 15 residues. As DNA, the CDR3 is TGTGCCAGCAGCTTGGTGAGGGGAGAGACCGGGGAGCTGTTTTTT. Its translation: CASSLVRGETGELFF.

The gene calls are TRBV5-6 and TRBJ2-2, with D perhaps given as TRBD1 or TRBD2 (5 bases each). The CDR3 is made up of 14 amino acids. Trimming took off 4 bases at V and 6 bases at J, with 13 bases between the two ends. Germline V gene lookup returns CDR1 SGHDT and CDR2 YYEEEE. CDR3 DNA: TGTGCCAGCAGCGCAGGAGGACATCCCGGGGAGCTGTTTTTT. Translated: CASSAGGHPGELFF.

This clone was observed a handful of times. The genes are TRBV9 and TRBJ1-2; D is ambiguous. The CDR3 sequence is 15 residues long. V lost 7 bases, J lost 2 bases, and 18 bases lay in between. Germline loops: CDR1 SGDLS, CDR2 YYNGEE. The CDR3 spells CASGESRVGNYGYTF. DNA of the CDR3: TGTGCCAGCGGAGAATCGAGGGTAGGCAACTATGGCTACACCTTC.